This T cell receptor (beta chain) was recovered during a study of T-cell reconstitution after alpha-beta-depleted transplantation in children. The library targeted TCRbeta and was prepared with unique molecular identifiers. TCRdb re-derived calls from the PCR reads in MiXCR, one entry per CDR3 protein. The table shows 150,000 to 250,000 distinct CDR3 sequences, with about 15% occurring only once. This clonotype was counted at least ten times. The V gene lost 0 bases and the J gene lost 5 bases, with 11 bases spanning the gap. The CDR3 extends over 15 amino acids. The TCR comes from a human donor who donated a stem cell graft to a child with acute lymphoblastic leukemia. V usage is TRBV12-3 or TRBV12-4 and J usage is TRBJ1-5, with TRBD1 as a possible D gene (5 bases). The sequencing here drew on PBMCs from the stem cell graft donor, taken from the stem cell graft. The CDR3 reads CASSLAGGPYQPQHF. The DNA of the CDR3 is TGTGCCAGCAGTTTAGCGGGGGGACCCTATCAGCCCCAGCATTTT.